This T cell receptor (beta chain) was sequenced during a study of CD8 T cells in Susac syndrome. The multiple sclerosis controls consisted of treatment-naive patients with relapsing-remitting disease, either stable or active. CDR3 length equals 16 residues. With 6 bases clipped from V and 0 bases from J, the junction kept 11 bases outside the gene matches. CDR1 DFQATT and CDR2 SNEGSKA come from the germline V gene (reference sequence). With random hexamers, roughly 0.45 to 1 ug RNA was reverse transcribed. TCRdb reprocessed the immunoSEQ multiplex PCR reads with MiXCR, giving one entry per CDR3 protein. The sample lists a few hundred thousand distinct CDR3 sequences, 75% to 90% occurring once.

The source of this sequence is a human donor with multiple sclerosis. V and J are TRBV20-1 and TRBJ1-5; 7 bases map to TRBD1. The source material was CD8+ T cells from PBMCs. The CDR3 DNA reads as TGCAGTGCCCGTGACAGGGTGCAGTATAGCAATCAGCCCCAGCATTTT. This gives the protein CSARDRVQYSNQPQHF.